Listed below are T cell receptor beta chains from one sample, sequenced in a study of cytomegalovirus exposure and HLA in healthy donors. Repertoires were generated with immunoSEQ multiplex PCR, while TCRdb's copy carries only in-frame clones and drops some. The sample lists about 130,000 clones, 77% occurring once. The source material was PBMCs. The receptors come from a woman in her forties in good health and CMV-seropositive. Each CDR3 is given with its conserved first and last residue. The D gene is left open where the match is weak. Some rows have no size entry. The others give once, few or many, or a class for an expanded clone.

j_call	d_call	clone_size	v_call	cdr3_aa	cdr3_nt
TRBJ2-3	TRBD1	NA	TRBV11-3	CASSLGRLGQGADTQYF	TGTGCCAGCAGCTTAGGGCGCCTGGGACAGGGGGCAGATACGCAGTATTTT
TRBJ2-7	TRBD2	NA	TRBV18	CASSPFVAGGSNEQYF	TGTGCCAGCTCCCCCTTTGTAGCGGGAGGATCAAACGAGCAGTACTTC
TRBJ1-1	NA	NA	TRBV4-1	CASSQELGLRTEAFF	TGCGCCAGCAGCCAAGAATTGGGACTGCGTACTGAAGCTTTCTTT
TRBJ2-7	NA	NA	TRBV11-2	CASSLPAAGSEQYF	TGTGCCAGCAGCTTACCCGCGGCCGGTAGCGAGCAGTACTTC
TRBJ1-1	TRBD1	NA	TRBV6-5	CASQIEQGAAEAFF	TGTGCCAGCCAGATTGAACAGGGGGCAGCTGAAGCTTTCTTT
TRBJ1-2	NA	NA	TRBV19	CASSILGPSGTNYGYTF	TGTGCCAGTAGTATTCTCGGCCCTTCAGGAACTAACTATGGCTACACCTTC
TRBJ2-1	TRBD1	NA	TRBV6-1	CASSSRGPYNEQFF	TGTGCCAGCAGTTCCAGGGGGCCTTACAATGAGCAGTTCTTC
TRBJ2-7	NA	NA	TRBV7-9	CASSPPDSYEQYF	TGTGCCAGCAGCCCTCCGGACAGTTACGAGCAATACTTC
TRBJ2-7	TRBD2	once	TRBV6-6	CASTDSGTNIYEQYF	TGTGCCAGCACCGATAGCGGGACCAACATCTACGAGCAGTACTTC
TRBJ2-5	TRBD2	NA	TRBV5-1	CARTSGNQETQYF	TGCGCCAGGACTAGCGGGAACCAAGAGACCCAGTACTTC
TRBJ2-1	TRBD2	NA	TRBV2	CASSDSTSTNEQFF	TGTGCCAGCAGTGATTCGACTAGCACGAATGAGCAGTTCTTC
TRBJ2-1	TRBD1	NA	TRBV4-1	CASSQQIDRVAYNEQFF	TGCGCCAGCAGCCAACAAATCGACAGGGTAGCCTACAATGAGCAGTTCTTC
TRBJ2-1	NA	NA	TRBV7-3	CASSQTREGEQFF	TGTGCCAGCAGCCAGACTAGAGAAGGTGAGCAGTTCTTC
TRBJ2-5	NA	NA	TRBV9	CASSVRAQETQYF	TGTGCCAGCAGCGTGAGAGCCCAAGAGACCCAGTACTTC
TRBJ1-5	TRBD1	NA	TRBV18	CASSDRGRGSNQPQHF	TGTGCCAGCTCCGACAGGGGGCGCGGTAGCAATCAGCCCCAGCATTTT
TRBJ2-7	NA	NA	TRBV5-5	CASSFFDIYEQYF	TGTGCCAGCAGCTTCTTTGACATCTACGAGCAGTACTTC
TRBJ1-2	NA	NA	TRBV28	CASTNDSPYGYTF	TGTGCCAGCACCAATGACAGTCCCTATGGCTACACCTTC
TRBJ1-1	NA	NA	TRBV4-2	CASSPGVNTEAFF	TGTGCCAGCAGCCCAGGGGTAAACACTGAAGCTTTCTTT
TRBJ1-1	TRBD1	NA	TRBV28	CASSLARGVGTEAFF	TGTGCCAGCAGTTTAGCCAGGGGGGTGGGCACTGAAGCTTTCTTT
TRBJ2-1	TRBD2	few	TRBV19	CASMSLAGGLGQFF	TGTGCCAGTATGTCACTAGCGGGAGGGTTAGGGCAGTTCTTC
TRBJ2-3	TRBD2	once	TRBV6-1	CASSISGSWADTQYF	TGTGCCAGCAGCATTAGCGGGAGTTGGGCAGATACGCAGTATTTT
TRBJ1-6	NA	NA	TRBV5-1	CASSLQGPSNSPLHF	TGCGCCAGCAGCTTGCAGGGGCCATCTAATTCACCCCTCCACTTT
TRBJ1-4	NA	NA	TRBV28	CASSLLEEKLFF	TGTGCCAGCAGTTTATTAGAAGAAAAACTGTTTTTT
TRBJ2-7	NA	once	TRBV18	CASSPGTREQYF	TGTGCCAGCTCACCAGGTACTAGAGAGCAGTACTTC
TRBJ2-3	NA	NA	TRBV30	CAWSPTGDTQYF	TGTGCCTGGAGTCCCACAGGGGATACGCAGTATTTT
TRBJ2-3	NA	few	TRBV7-9	CASSSITDTQYF	TGTGCCAGCAGCTCCATCACAGATACGCAGTATTTT
TRBJ1-1	TRBD1	once	TRBV28	CASSRWDREYTEAFF	TGTGCCAGCAGTAGATGGGACAGGGAGTACACTGAAGCTTTCTTT
TRBJ1-3	NA	NA	TRBV5-6	CASSLDWSSGNTIYF	TGTGCCAGCAGCTTGGATTGGAGCTCTGGAAACACCATATATTTT
TRBJ1-1	NA	NA	TRBV14	CASSQDGRGGAFF	TGTGCCAGCAGCCAAGATGGTCGGGGAGGGGCTTTCTTT
TRBJ2-5	TRBD1	NA	TRBV30	CAWSVQGGAETQYF	TGTGCCTGGAGTGTACAAGGGGGCGCGGAGACCCAGTACTTC
TRBJ2-1	TRBD1	NA	TRBV7-7	CASSPGTVNEQFF	TGTGCCAGCAGCCCAGGGACAGTCAATGAGCAGTTCTTC
TRBJ2-1	NA	NA	TRBV5-1	CASSGGSGAANNEQFF	TGCGCCAGCAGCGGGGGGTCGGGTGCGGCTAACAATGAGCAGTTCTTC
TRBJ1-1	NA	NA	TRBV7-2	CASRSTGFPYEAFF	TGTGCCAGCAGATCTACAGGGTTCCCCTATGAAGCTTTCTTT
TRBJ1-1	NA	NA	TRBV28	CASNGGALNTEAFF	TGTGCCAGCAACGGAGGGGCGCTGAACACTGAAGCTTTCTTT
TRBJ2-7	NA	NA	TRBV1	CTSSQGDRDFAHF	TGCACCAGCAGCCAAGGAGACCGGGACTTCGCTCACTTC
TRBJ2-3	TRBD2	NA	TRBV5-6	CASSTGLALTDTQYF	TGTGCCAGCAGCACAGGACTAGCTTTGACAGATACGCAGTATTTT
TRBJ2-1	NA	NA	TRBV4-2	CASSQGTSLGYNEQFF	TGTGCCAGCAGCCAAGGCACTAGCTTAGGGTACAATGAGCAGTTCTTC
TRBJ2-7	NA	once	TRBV7-9	CSSSLFNEAGENEQYF	TGTTCCAGCAGCTTATTCAACGAGGCAGGGGAGAACGAGCAGTACTTC
TRBJ1-4	NA	once	TRBV28	CASSLGQGGEKLFF	TGTGCCAGCAGTTTGGGGCAGGGAGGAGAAAAACTGTTTTTT
TRBJ2-1	NA	NA	TRBV5-4	CASSLKQSSYNEQFF	TGTGCCAGCAGCTTAAAACAGAGCTCCTACAATGAGCAGTTCTTC
TRBJ2-1	TRBD2	NA	TRBV18	CASSPQREGLNEQFF	TGTGCCAGCTCACCACAGCGGGAGGGCCTTAATGAGCAGTTCTTC
TRBJ2-6	NA	NA	TRBV7-3	CASSLSLPGANVLTF	TGTGCCAGCAGCTTATCCCTACCTGGGGCCAACGTCCTGACTTTC
TRBJ2-1	TRBD2	NA	TRBV28	CASSLPGRDEQFF	TGTGCCAGCAGTCTACCCGGGAGGGATGAGCAGTTCTTC
TRBJ1-2	TRBD1	few	TRBV5-4	CASSLFAGGGYTF	TGTGCCAGCAGCTTGTTTGCAGGGGGTGGCTACACCTTC
TRBJ2-5	TRBD2	few	TRBV10-2	CASSGGRAGETQYF	TGCGCCAGCAGTGGCGGGAGGGCCGGAGAGACCCAGTACTTC
TRBJ1-1	NA	NA	TRBV5-4	CASSLDGADGEAFF	TGTGCCAGCAGCTTGGATGGGGCTGACGGTGAAGCTTTCTTT
TRBJ2-3	TRBD1	few	TRBV5-1	CASRQTGMMTDTQYF	TGCGCCAGCAGACAGACAGGGATGATGACAGATACGCAGTATTTT
TRBJ2-3	NA	NA	TRBV5-1	CASEGGSSTDTQYF	TGCGCCAGCGAGGGGGGGTCTAGCACAGATACGCAGTATTTT
TRBJ2-1	TRBD2	NA	TRBV11-2	CASRHGLAGVGSYNEQFF	TGTGCCAGCAGACACGGACTAGCGGGAGTGGGCTCCTACAATGAGCAGTTCTTC
TRBJ2-4	TRBD2	NA	TRBV23-1	CASSQSWGLAVKNIQYF	TGCGCCAGCAGTCAATCGTGGGGCCTAGCGGTCAAGAACATTCAGTACTTC
TRBJ2-7	NA	NA	TRBV6-6	CASSSQGPYEQYF	TGTGCCAGCAGTTCCCAGGGTCCCTACGAGCAGTACTTC
TRBJ2-5	TRBD2	few	TRBV11-2	CASSQTSGSETQYF	TGTGCCAGCAGCCAAACTAGCGGGAGTGAGACCCAGTACTTC
TRBJ1-2	NA	NA	TRBV10-3	CAISELAGYTF	TGTGCCATCAGTGAGTTAGCCGGCTACACCTTC